Sequencing of this T cell receptor (beta chain) was carried out in a study of cytomegalovirus exposure and HLA in healthy donors. The study's findings and limits: The later analysis indicated that the majority of CMV-associated TCR beta chains appeared HLA-restricted. Cytomegalovirus-associated TCR beta chains were listed, numbering roughly 150. A previous analysis found most TCR beta V segments productive roughly 87% or roughly 30% of the time.

The primer mix had 60 Vbeta and 13 Jbeta primers. Measured with immunoSEQ multiplex PCR; TCRdb has only the in-frame clones, and not every one. The table lists over 100,000 clones, 82% of them singletons. Worth noting for this clone: The antigen is unknown.

The sequenced sample was PBMCs. This receptor was identified in a man under 40 in good health and CMV-seropositive.

The CDR3 nucleotides are TGTGCCAGCAGTTACTCCGGGACAGGGGCTGAAGCTTTCTTT. Translated: CASSYSGTGAEAFF. The genes are TRBV6-6 and TRBJ1-1, with 10 bases fitting TRBD1. CDR3 length: 14 amino acids. Germline V gene lookup returns CDR1 MNHNY and CDR2 SVGAGI (reference sequence). Trimming took 0 bases from V and 6 from J; bases not matched to a gene: 1.